This T cell receptor beta chain was obtained from a study of blood T cell repertoires in COVID-19 (dated by TCRdb to the early 2020s). Study-wide context: Samples from collaborators originated in the United States, Italy and Spain and spanned both the acute and convalescent phases of COVID-19. The prospective study material was composed of cDNA or gDNA derived from T cells, B-cell-depleted T cells, or PBMCs. The samples were drawn from two sources: the first 160 participants of the ongoing ImmuneRACE study, and fewer than 1,500 subjects contributed by 6 global collaborators. The sample metadata nearly always contained a de-identified subject ID, COVID-19 status, age in years and sex. Where available, HLA class I and class II types were taken from metadata supplied by the sample provider and were not determined by assay-based typing. Deeply sampled blood TCRbeta repertoires from subjects exposed to, actively infected with, or recovered from COVID-19 were included in the dataset. The repertoires were released in a freely available public database intended as a resource for research on the immune response to SARS-CoV-2.

Overall study results and their limits: The quantity of clinical and demographic metadata differed by source and by participant and was supplied without curation.

The germline V gene provides CDR1 SNHLY and CDR2 FYNNEI. The CDR3 has 14 amino acids, counting the end cysteine and phenylalanine. The sequence is cut down to CDR3 DNA, 42 bases in frame from base 1. Unmatched junction bases come to 5, with V trimmed by 5 bases and J by 5 bases. TCRbeta CDR3 regions were amplified from genomic DNA by means of the immunoSEQ Assay, a bias-controlled multiplex PCR. The original pipeline was this. The number of nucleated cells in each sample was estimated from the amplification of reference gene primers within the assay. Sequence reads were collapsed and filtered to measure the absolute abundance of every unique TCRbeta CDR3 rearrangement. For each sample, productive Simpson clonality was calculated by taking the square root of Simpson's diversity index across productive rearrangements. TCRdb re-hosts the immuneACCESS table, in-frame sequences only. Its copies lack some clones; in the studies checked, an unresolved V gene accounts for under half of them, and the cause for the rest is not known. V, J and clone size reflect that table, while D and trimming were determined from the DNA. This sample holds some 130,000 clones; 80% to 85% were observed only once. Approximately 12% of the sample rests with the top ten.

Worth noting for this clone: The clone's antigen remains unknown. The record has no base qualities; no much larger clone is one base away.

Samples from volunteer blood donors who had recovered from COVID-19 were contributed by a second Seattle source. Each collaborating institution followed its own protocols to collect whole blood in K2EDTA tubes. For TCRbeta analysis, collaborators shipped samples as frozen whole blood, isolated PBMCs, or DNA extracted from either of those sample types. Sequencing used peripheral blood. The origin of this receptor is a woman between 25 and 40 years old who had recovered from COVID-19. The chain joins TRBV2 to TRBJ1-3; TRBD1 aligns with 8 central bases. The DNA is as follows: TGTGCCAGCAGTCAGGACAGGGCCAGAAACACCATATATTTT. This yields the protein CASSQDRARNTIYF.